Listed below are T cell receptor beta chains from one sample, sequenced in a study of radiotherapy plus CTLA-4 blockade in lung cancer. Sequencing used immunoSEQ multiplex PCR; TCRdb keeps in-frame clones, though not all of them. The table includes some 25,000 clones, 60% to 85% detected once. The starting material was peripheral blood, obtained from a patient treated with radiotherapy plus ipilimumab. The receptors were gathered from a human donor with non-small cell lung cancer whose response to radiotherapy plus ipilimumab could not be evaluated. The CDR3 runs from the conserved cysteine through the conserved F or W. Fields, in order: J gene, CDR3 length, clone size, D gene, V gene, CDR3 protein, CDR3 DNA. D genes are given only for firm matches. Size is stated for part of the rows, as once, few or many counts, or as a class when the clone is expanded.

J gene: TRBJ2-1; CDR3 length: 16; clone size: NA; D gene: TRBD2; V gene: TRBV5-1; CDR3 protein: CASSLVATSGGDEQFF; CDR3 DNA: TGCGCCAGCAGCTTGGTCGCGACTAGCGGGGGGGATGAGCAGTTCTTC
J gene: TRBJ2-5; CDR3 length: 15; clone size: once; D gene: TRBD2; V gene: TRBV4-1; CDR3 protein: CASSPGLAGEETQYF; CDR3 DNA: TGCGCCAGCAGCCCGGGACTAGCGGGAGAAGAGACCCAGTACTTC
J gene: TRBJ2-7; CDR3 length: 14; clone size: NA; D gene: TRBD2; V gene: TRBV28; CDR3 protein: CASSPGGPRYEQYF; CDR3 DNA: TGTGCCAGCAGCCCGGGAGGGCCGCGGTACGAGCAGTACTTC
J gene: TRBJ2-7; CDR3 length: 13; clone size: NA; D gene: TRBD2; V gene: TRBV5-1; CDR3 protein: CASSRTSGYEQYF; CDR3 DNA: TGCGCCAGCAGCCGGACTAGCGGATACGAGCAGTACTTC
J gene: TRBJ2-5; CDR3 length: 13; clone size: NA; D gene: NA; V gene: TRBV18; CDR3 protein: CASSPNRGGEQYF; CDR3 DNA: TGTGCCAGCTCACCAAACAGGGGCGGGGAGCAGTACTTC
J gene: TRBJ2-3; CDR3 length: 17; clone size: NA; D gene: TRBD2; V gene: TRBV5-4; CDR3 protein: CASSLPGASGSTDTQYF; CDR3 DNA: TGTGCCAGCAGCTTACCCGGTGCTAGCGGGAGCACAGATACGCAGTATTTT
J gene: TRBJ1-1; CDR3 length: 16; clone size: few; D gene: TRBD1; V gene: TRBV9; CDR3 protein: CASSEGRQGASTEAFF; CDR3 DNA: TGTGCCAGCAGCGAGGGAAGACAGGGGGCTAGCACTGAAGCTTTCTTT
J gene: TRBJ2-5; CDR3 length: 12; clone size: NA; D gene: TRBD1; V gene: TRBV6-1; CDR3 protein: CATRTGGQTQYF; CDR3 DNA: TGTGCCACCAGGACAGGGGGTCAGACCCAGTACTTC
J gene: TRBJ2-6; CDR3 length: 15; clone size: NA; D gene: NA; V gene: TRBV7-2; CDR3 protein: CASSKTVSGANVLTF; CDR3 DNA: TGTGCCAGCAGCAAGACAGTCTCTGGGGCCAACGTCCTGACTTTC
J gene: TRBJ2-7; CDR3 length: 16; clone size: NA; D gene: NA; V gene: TRBV11-2; CDR3 protein: CASSLDHFMASAEQYF; CDR3 DNA: TGTGCCAGCAGCTTAGATCATTTTATGGCTAGCGCCGAGCAGTACTTC
J gene: TRBJ2-3; CDR3 length: 14; clone size: once; D gene: TRBD2; V gene: TRBV10-3; CDR3 protein: CASGAGGGTDTQYF; CDR3 DNA: TGTGCCAGTGGGGCGGGAGGAGGTACAGATACGCAGTATTTT
J gene: TRBJ2-4; CDR3 length: 15; clone size: NA; D gene: NA; V gene: TRBV7-8; CDR3 protein: CASSLARLAKNIQYF; CDR3 DNA: TGTGCCAGCAGCTTAGCGCGCCTAGCCAAAAACATTCAGTACTTC
J gene: TRBJ2-7; CDR3 length: 13; clone size: few; D gene: TRBD1; V gene: TRBV7-2; CDR3 protein: CASSSDRGYEQYF; CDR3 DNA: TGTGCCAGCAGCTCGGACAGGGGTTACGAGCAGTACTTC
J gene: TRBJ2-1; CDR3 length: 16; clone size: NA; D gene: TRBD2; V gene: TRBV10-1; CDR3 protein: CASSEGGLAGFREQFF; CDR3 DNA: TGCGCCAGCAGTGAGGGGGGACTAGCGGGATTCAGAGAGCAGTTCTTC
J gene: TRBJ1-1; CDR3 length: 14; clone size: NA; D gene: TRBD1; V gene: TRBV6-5; CDR3 protein: CASRYRGVNTEAFF; CDR3 DNA: TGTGCCAGCAGATACAGGGGCGTGAACACTGAAGCTTTCTTT
J gene: TRBJ2-7; CDR3 length: 14; clone size: NA; D gene: TRBD1; V gene: TRBV19; CDR3 protein: CASSIGRGRNEQYF; CDR3 DNA: TGTGCCAGTAGTATAGGCAGGGGGCGTAACGAGCAGTACTTC
J gene: TRBJ2-7; CDR3 length: 15; clone size: NA; D gene: NA; V gene: TRBV27; CDR3 protein: CASSLKGGPLYEQYF; CDR3 DNA: TGTGCCAGCAGTTTAAAGGGGGGGCCACTTTACGAGCAGTACTTC
J gene: TRBJ2-5; CDR3 length: 13; clone size: NA; D gene: NA; V gene: TRBV27; CDR3 protein: CASSREFQETQYF; CDR3 DNA: TGTGCCAGCAGTCGGGAGTTCCAAGAGACCCAGTACTTC
J gene: TRBJ2-2; CDR3 length: 12; clone size: NA; D gene: NA; V gene: TRBV29-1; CDR3 protein: CSVAGSTGELFF; CDR3 DNA: TGCAGCGTCGCCGGGAGCACCGGGGAGCTGTTTTTT
J gene: TRBJ2-6; CDR3 length: 16; clone size: NA; D gene: NA; V gene: TRBV25-1; CDR3 protein: CASSLDSHSGANVLTF; CDR3 DNA: TGTGCCAGCAGTCTGGACAGCCACTCTGGGGCCAACGTCCTGACTTTC
J gene: TRBJ2-7; CDR3 length: 15; clone size: NA; D gene: TRBD2; V gene: TRBV27; CDR3 protein: CASSTTAGLGYEQYF; CDR3 DNA: TGTGCCAGCAGCACCACTGCGGGACTAGGCTACGAGCAGTACTTC
J gene: TRBJ1-1; CDR3 length: 18; clone size: NA; D gene: TRBD1; V gene: TRBV25-1; CDR3 protein: CASSESVTGGQGCTEAFF; CDR3 DNA: TGTGCCAGCAGTGAATCTGTGACAGGGGGCCAGGGGTGCACTGAAGCTTTCTTT
J gene: TRBJ1-1; CDR3 length: 15; clone size: NA; D gene: NA; V gene: TRBV5-1; CDR3 protein: CASSLGAGANTEAFF; CDR3 DNA: TGCGCCAGCAGCCTGGGCGCAGGGGCGAACACTGAAGCTTTCTTT
J gene: TRBJ2-3; CDR3 length: 15; clone size: NA; D gene: NA; V gene: TRBV11-2; CDR3 protein: CASSPSGYRGSTQYF; CDR3 DNA: TGTGCCAGCAGCCCATCAGGCTATCGGGGTTCTACGCAGTATTTT
J gene: TRBJ2-7; CDR3 length: 13; clone size: NA; D gene: TRBD1; V gene: TRBV29-1; CDR3 protein: CSASSTGVYEQYF; CDR3 DNA: TGCAGCGCCTCCTCGACAGGGGTTTACGAGCAGTACTTC
J gene: TRBJ2-5; CDR3 length: 17; clone size: NA; D gene: TRBD1; V gene: TRBV6-1; CDR3 protein: CASSEAPTGAGQETQYF; CDR3 DNA: TGTGCCAGCAGTGAAGCCCCTACAGGGGCCGGACAAGAGACCCAGTACTTC
J gene: TRBJ2-7; CDR3 length: 19; clone size: NA; D gene: TRBD2; V gene: TRBV6-1; CDR3 protein: CASSEMGLADYHSSYEQYF; CDR3 DNA: TGTGCCAGCAGTGAAATGGGACTAGCGGACTACCACAGCTCCTACGAGCAGTACTTC
J gene: TRBJ1-2; CDR3 length: 14; clone size: NA; D gene: NA; V gene: TRBV19; CDR3 protein: CASSWGGNFYGYTF; CDR3 DNA: TGTGCCAGTAGCTGGGGGGGGAACTTCTATGGCTACACCTTC
J gene: TRBJ1-1; CDR3 length: 15; clone size: NA; D gene: TRBD1; V gene: TRBV7-2; CDR3 protein: CASSKQGARVTEAFF; CDR3 DNA: TGTGCCAGCAGCAAACAGGGGGCGCGGGTCACTGAAGCTTTCTTT
J gene: TRBJ2-7; CDR3 length: 15; clone size: NA; D gene: TRBD1; V gene: TRBV5-6; CDR3 protein: CASSLVSTGKGEQYF; CDR3 DNA: TGTGCCAGCAGCTTGGTGTCGACAGGGAAAGGCGAGCAGTACTTC
J gene: TRBJ2-7; CDR3 length: 14; clone size: NA; D gene: TRBD1; V gene: TRBV5-1; CDR3 protein: CASSPGTVSYEQYF; CDR3 DNA: TGCGCCAGCAGCCCTGGGACAGTTTCCTACGAGCAGTACTTC
J gene: TRBJ1-2; CDR3 length: 18; clone size: once; D gene: TRBD1; V gene: TRBV9; CDR3 protein: CASSPAADRGYANYGYTF; CDR3 DNA: TGTGCCAGCAGCCCAGCGGCCGACAGGGGTTATGCTAACTATGGCTACACCTTC
J gene: TRBJ2-7; CDR3 length: 12; clone size: NA; D gene: TRBD1; V gene: TRBV27; CDR3 protein: CASSNRGWEQYF; CDR3 DNA: TGTGCCAGCAGCAACAGGGGTTGGGAGCAGTACTTC
J gene: TRBJ2-7; CDR3 length: 14; clone size: few; D gene: NA; V gene: TRBV5-6; CDR3 protein: CASSVYRAYERVHF; CDR3 DNA: TGTGCCAGCAGCGTCTACCGGGCCTACGAGCGGGTGCACTTC
J gene: TRBJ2-5; CDR3 length: 14; clone size: NA; D gene: NA; V gene: TRBV25-1; CDR3 protein: CASSEEAGKKTQYF; CDR3 DNA: TGTGCCAGCAGTGAAGAGGCAGGGAAGAAGACCCAGTACTTC
J gene: TRBJ2-1; CDR3 length: 16; clone size: NA; D gene: TRBD2; V gene: TRBV4-3; CDR3 protein: CASSLIAGDSYNEQFF; CDR3 DNA: TGCGCCAGCAGCCTGATAGCGGGAGACTCCTACAATGAGCAGTTCTTC
J gene: TRBJ2-7; CDR3 length: 14; clone size: NA; D gene: NA; V gene: TRBV5-1; CDR3 protein: CASSLSLVRDEQYF; CDR3 DNA: TGCGCCAGCAGCTTGTCTTTGGTTCGGGACGAGCAGTACTTC
J gene: TRBJ2-1; CDR3 length: 16; clone size: few; D gene: TRBD2; V gene: TRBV28; CDR3 protein: CASSSLSAGAYNEQFF; CDR3 DNA: TGTGCCAGCAGTTCCCTCTCAGCGGGAGCTTACAATGAGCAGTTCTTC
J gene: TRBJ1-2; CDR3 length: 13; clone size: NA; D gene: TRBD1; V gene: TRBV7-6; CDR3 protein: CASSDRGPYGYTF; CDR3 DNA: TGTGCCAGCAGCGACAGGGGGCCCTATGGCTACACCTTC
J gene: TRBJ2-7; CDR3 length: 14; clone size: NA; D gene: TRBD2; V gene: TRBV19; CDR3 protein: CASSRLAGDLEQYF; CDR3 DNA: TGTGCCAGTAGTAGGCTAGCGGGAGATCTCGAGCAGTACTTC
J gene: TRBJ1-2; CDR3 length: 15; clone size: NA; D gene: NA; V gene: TRBV6-5; CDR3 protein: CASSYRRLHPGGYTF; CDR3 DNA: TGTGCCAGCAGTTACAGGCGGTTACACCCGGGTGGCTACACCTTC
J gene: TRBJ1-5; CDR3 length: 15; clone size: NA; D gene: NA; V gene: TRBV5-6; CDR3 protein: CASSLSGDWSQPQHF; CDR3 DNA: TGTGCCAGCAGCTTGTCTGGCGATTGGAGTCAGCCCCAGCATTTT
J gene: TRBJ2-2; CDR3 length: 14; clone size: NA; D gene: NA; V gene: TRBV7-9; CDR3 protein: CASHHGGTTGELFF; CDR3 DNA: TGTGCCAGCCACCATGGGGGGACCACCGGGGAGCTGTTTTTT
J gene: TRBJ1-2; CDR3 length: 16; clone size: NA; D gene: NA; V gene: TRBV15; CDR3 protein: CATSRDISGANYGYTF; CDR3 DNA: TGTGCCACCAGCAGAGATATATCAGGGGCTAACTATGGCTACACCTTC
J gene: TRBJ1-4; CDR3 length: 15; clone size: NA; D gene: TRBD1; V gene: TRBV6-1; CDR3 protein: CASSQGGATNEKLFF; CDR3 DNA: TGTGCCAGCAGTCAGGGGGGAGCAACTAATGAAAAACTGTTTTTT
J gene: TRBJ2-1; CDR3 length: 15; clone size: NA; D gene: TRBD2; V gene: TRBV4-3; CDR3 protein: CASSPQLAGRDEQFF; CDR3 DNA: TGCGCCAGCAGCCCCCAACTAGCGGGCCGGGATGAGCAGTTCTTC
J gene: TRBJ1-1; CDR3 length: 14; clone size: NA; D gene: TRBD1; V gene: TRBV2; CDR3 protein: CARLSGTGGTEAFF; CDR3 DNA: TGTGCCAGACTTTCCGGGACAGGGGGAACTGAAGCTTTCTTT
J gene: TRBJ1-1; CDR3 length: 13; clone size: few; D gene: NA; V gene: TRBV18; CDR3 protein: CASSPTRSTEAFF; CDR3 DNA: TGTGCCAGCTCACCCACGAGAAGCACTGAAGCTTTCTTT
J gene: TRBJ2-3; CDR3 length: 12; clone size: NA; D gene: NA; V gene: TRBV6-1; CDR3 protein: CASSLSRDTQYF; CDR3 DNA: TGTGCCAGCAGCCTGAGCCGGGATACGCAGTATTTT
J gene: TRBJ2-2; CDR3 length: 15; clone size: NA; D gene: TRBD2; V gene: TRBV5-4; CDR3 protein: CASSLVSGGTGELFF; CDR3 DNA: TGTGCCAGCAGCTTAGTTAGCGGGGGCACCGGGGAGCTGTTTTTT
J gene: TRBJ1-4; CDR3 length: 18; clone size: NA; D gene: NA; V gene: TRBV25-1; CDR3 protein: CASSGGAGTETTNEKLFF; CDR3 DNA: TGTGCCAGCAGCGGGGGAGCGGGTACAGAGACAACTAATGAAAAACTGTTTTTT
J gene: TRBJ2-7; CDR3 length: 15; clone size: NA; D gene: TRBD1; V gene: TRBV4-1; CDR3 protein: CASSLRQGFLYEQYF; CDR3 DNA: TGCGCCAGCAGCCTCCGACAGGGGTTTCTGTATGAGCAGTACTTC
J gene: TRBJ2-3; CDR3 length: 14; clone size: NA; D gene: TRBD2; V gene: TRBV5-4; CDR3 protein: CAFTASGSRDTQYF; CDR3 DNA: TGTGCCTTTACGGCTAGCGGGAGTCGAGATACGCAGTATTTT
J gene: TRBJ2-7; CDR3 length: 14; clone size: NA; D gene: NA; V gene: TRBV28; CDR3 protein: CASSYWQGGTEQYF; CDR3 DNA: TGTGCCAGCAGTTATTGGCAGGGAGGTACCGAGCAGTACTTC
J gene: TRBJ2-7; CDR3 length: 16; clone size: few; D gene: TRBD2; V gene: TRBV25-1; CDR3 protein: CASSGGTSGSTYEQYF; CDR3 DNA: TGTGCCAGCAGTGGCGGGACTAGCGGGAGTACTTACGAGCAGTACTTC
J gene: TRBJ2-7; CDR3 length: 14; clone size: NA; D gene: NA; V gene: TRBV10-3; CDR3 protein: CAISGVGAIGEQYF; CDR3 DNA: TGTGCCATCAGTGGGGTAGGGGCGATTGGCGAGCAGTACTTC
J gene: TRBJ2-2; CDR3 length: 16; clone size: NA; D gene: NA; V gene: TRBV15; CDR3 protein: CATSRERGEFTGELFF; CDR3 DNA: TGTGCCACCAGCAGAGAAAGGGGCGAATTCACCGGGGAGCTGTTTTTT
J gene: TRBJ2-2; CDR3 length: 13; clone size: NA; D gene: NA; V gene: TRBV25-1; CDR3 protein: CASQPQGPGELFF; CDR3 DNA: TGTGCCAGCCAACCCCAGGGGCCCGGGGAGCTGTTTTTT
J gene: TRBJ1-1; CDR3 length: 11; clone size: NA; D gene: NA; V gene: TRBV4-1; CDR3 protein: CASSHYSEAFF; CDR3 DNA: TGCGCCAGCAGCCACTACAGTGAAGCTTTCTTT
J gene: TRBJ2-3; CDR3 length: 15; clone size: NA; D gene: NA; V gene: TRBV15; CDR3 protein: CATSRQASSTDTQYF; CDR3 DNA: TGTGCCACCAGCAGACAGGCATCTAGCACAGATACGCAGTATTTT